Presented here are 32 T cell receptor beta chains from one specimen sequenced in a study of shared clonotypes between healthy human individuals. The protocol was immunoSEQ multiplex PCR, while the TCRdb copy is restricted to in-frame clones and leaves out a portion. The data show some 2.1 million clones, with 85% to 95% seen just once and approximately 0.13% held by the top ten. Sequences were obtained from naive CD4+ T cells sorted from blood. Described subset: CD45RA+ positively selected. Source of these receptors: a young man in good health.

The chain couples TRBV30 to TRBJ1-1; D call uncertain. V was clipped by 5 bases and J by 1 base, with 14 bases between them. This CDR3 spans 14 amino acids. Looked up from germline, CDR1 is GTSNPN and CDR2 is SVGIG (reference sequence). The CDR3 DNA sequence: TGTGCCTGGGAGAAAGGTGAGGGGAACACTGAAGCTTTCTTT. Amino acids: CAWEKGEGNTEAFF.

V is TRBV10-3 and J is TRBJ2-5; maybe TRBD2 (5 bases). CDR3 length equals 14 residues. Germline CDR1 ENHRY, CDR2 SYGVKD. Trimming pared 0 bases from V and 5 bases from J, leaving 10 bases between. The CDR3 DNA follows: TGTGCCATCAGTGAGTCACGAGGGAAGGAGACCCAGTACTTC. It encodes CAISESRGKETQYF.

The V and J genes are TRBV28 and TRBJ2-5; D remains unclear. CDR3 length equals 11 residues. Germline V gives CDR1 MDHEN, CDR2 SYDVKM. Trimming shortened V by 5 bases and J by 5 bases, and 6 bases separated the two germline ends. The CDR3: CASSQAETQYF. DNA for the CDR3: TGTGCCAGCAGTCAAGCGGAGACCCAGTACTTC.

This chain connects TRBV7-2 to TRBJ2-5; 7 positions agree with TRBD2. The CDR3 runs to 13 residues. Per the germline V gene, CDR1 is SGHTA and CDR2 is FQGNSA. V was clipped by 1 base and J by 7 bases; unmatched bases: 3. The CDR3 here is CASSLVREGTQYF. As DNA, the CDR3 is TGTGCCAGCAGCTTAGTAAGGGAGGGGACCCAGTACTTC.

This chain uses TRBV18 with TRBJ2-1; 11 bases are a match to TRBD1. Trimming cost V 3 bases and J 9 bases; bases outside gene matches: 4. Germline CDR1 is KGHSH and CDR2 is LQKENI. This CDR3 has 14 amino acids. CDR3 in DNA: TGTGCCAGCTCACCCGGGACAGGGGGTAGTGAGCAGTTCTTC. Translating gives CASSPGTGGSEQFF.

This sequence joins TRBV7-9 and TRBJ2-7, with 8 bases lining up with TRBD1. V lost 7 bases and J lost 2; bases outside the gene matches: 7. The CDR3 length is 14 residues. Germline V CDR1 and CDR2: SEHNR, FQNEAQ (reference sequence). The CDR3 sequence: CASTPRDRTYEQYF. The CDR3 DNA follows: TGTGCCAGCACCCCGAGGGACAGGACCTACGAGCAGTACTTC.

V usage is TRBV6-1 and J usage is TRBJ2-4; the D is unclear. The CDR3 runs to 13 residues. Germline CDR1 and CDR2: MNHNS and SASEGT. V was cut by 5 bases and J by 6 bases, with 11 bases left in between. In DNA, the CDR3 is TGTGCCAGCAGTCCGAAGGGCCTAAACATTCAGTACTTC. Protein product: CASSPKGLNIQYF.

This sequence joins TRBV28 and TRBJ1-4; D remains ambiguous. In germline, CDR1 is MDHEN, CDR2 SYDVKM. The CDR3 has 16 residues. V was trimmed by 5 bases and J by 4 bases, leaving 17 bases between them. This CDR3 reads CASSDGGSAGNEKLFF. The CDR3 DNA follows: TGTGCCAGCAGTGACGGCGGGTCTGCTGGTAATGAAAAACTGTTTTTT. Drawing the rest from reference TRBV28 and TRBJ1-4, the complete variable domain is DVKVTQSSRYLVKRTGEKVFLECVQDMDHENMFWYRQDPGLGLRLIYFSYDVKMKEKGDIPEGYSVSREKKERFSLILESASTNQTSMYLCASSDGGSAGNEKLFFGSGTQLSVL.

This sequence joins TRBV27 and TRBJ2-1, with TRBD1 identical over 11 bases. The trim removed 3 bases at V and 6 bases at J, leaving 4 bases unmatched. The length of the CDR3 is 15 residues. Looked up from germline, CDR1 is MNHEY and CDR2 is SMNVEV (reference sequence). The chain's CDR3 is CASSLNGQGANEQFF. CDR3 bases: TGTGCCAGCAGTTTGAATGGACAGGGGGCCAATGAGCAGTTCTTC.

V and J are TRBV9 and TRBJ1-4, with D possibly TRBD1 on 6 matching bases. From germline, CDR1 is SGDLS and CDR2 YYNGEE. The CDR3 consists of 17 residues. Trimming pared 0 bases from V and 0 bases from J, leaving 12 bases between. CDR3 coding DNA: TGTGCCAGCAGCGTAGATACGGCAGGGGCAACTAATGAAAAACTGTTTTTT. Its protein is CASSVDTAGATNEKLFF.

This chain uses TRBV4-1 with TRBJ1-4; the D is unclear. This CDR3 has 18 residues. Trimming pared 1 base from V and 0 bases from J, leaving 15 bases between. The germline V gene encodes CDR1 MGHRA and CDR2 YSYEKL. CDR3 residues: CASSQGQVSRATNEKLFF. The CDR3 DNA sequence: TGCGCCAGCAGCCAAGGGCAGGTTTCCCGGGCAACTAATGAAAAACTGTTTTTT.

This sequence joins TRBV7-3 and TRBJ2-5, with 13 positions matching TRBD2. V lost 5 bases, J lost 2 bases, and 8 bases stayed unmatched. The CDR3 has 17 amino acids. Per the germline V gene, CDR1 is SGHTA and CDR2 is FQGTGA. This CDR3 is CASSPDGTSGIQETQYF. The CDR3 region has the DNA TGTGCCAGCAGCCCCGATGGGACTAGCGGGATTCAAGAGACCCAGTACTTC.

This rearrangement joins TRBV6-6 to TRBJ2-5, with D unclear. V dropped 2 bases and J dropped 4 bases, with 5 bases sitting between them. Germline V gene data show CDR1 as MNHNY and CDR2 as SVGAGI (reference sequence). CDR3 length: 12 amino acids. As DNA, the CDR3 is TGTGCCAGCAGTTACGGTGTAGAGACCCAGTACTTC. Translating gives CASSYGVETQYF.

The rearrangement joins TRBV19 to TRBJ2-5; 9 bases fit TRBD2. The CDR3 totals 14 residues. Trimming cost V 5 bases and J 5 bases; bases outside gene matches: 6. Germline CDR1 is LNHDA and CDR2 is SQIVND (reference sequence). CDR3 nucleotides: TGTGCCAGTAGTCAACTAGCGGGTGTGGAGACCCAGTACTTC. This gives the protein CASSQLAGVETQYF.

The CDR3 DNA reads TGCGCCAGCAGCTGGGTCGGGGTCTACGAGCAGTACTTC. This gives the protein CASSWVGVYEQYF. The chain carries TRBV5-1 and TRBJ2-7; maybe TRBD2 (5 bases). The CDR3 loop spans 13 amino acids. Germline lookup yields CDR1 SGHRS and CDR2 YFSETQ. V was clipped by 3 bases and J by 3 bases, with 10 bases between them.

This sequence joins TRBV6-5 and TRBJ2-7; 7 positions agree with TRBD2. J lost 11 bases, V lost 0 bases, and 13 bases had no gene match. This CDR3 spans 15 amino acids. The germline V gene has CDR1 MNHEY and CDR2 SVGAGI. The chain's CDR3 is CASSYSGGTDLPKYF. The CDR3 DNA follows: TGTGCCAGCAGTTACTCGGGGGGGACTGACCTCCCAAAGTACTTC.

The chain employs TRBV4-1 and TRBJ1-2, with unresolved D. The V gene lost 3 bases and the J gene lost 8 bases, with 19 bases spanning the gap. In germline, CDR1 is MGHRA, CDR2 YSYEKL. The CDR3 has 15 residues. CDR3 sequence reads: CASSHRTEAYWGYTF. The CDR3, as DNA: TGCGCCAGCAGCCACCGTACAGAGGCTTACTGGGGCTACACCTTC.

V gene TRBV18 combines with J gene TRBJ2-2; TRBD1 matches 8 bases. The V gene end was trimmed by 2 bases and the J gene end by 4 bases; junction bases not matched to a gene: 12. The CDR3 consists of 18 residues. Germline values: CDR1 KGHSH, CDR2 LQKENI. CDR3: CASSPSPAGGVGTGELFF. The CDR3 DNA follows: TGTGCCAGCTCACCATCCCCTGCAGGGGGCGTCGGCACCGGGGAGCTGTTTTTT.

Written as DNA, the CDR3 is TGTGCCAGCAGCGGCCCCGGTCTAGGGTATCAGCCCCAGCATTTT. Translation: CASSGPGLGYQPQHF. The V call is TRBV6-6, the J call TRBJ1-5; D gene ambiguous. Looked up from germline, CDR1 is MNHNY and CDR2 is SVGAGI (reference sequence). The CDR3 has 15 amino acids. V lost 6 bases and J lost 5, with 17 bases in between.

The chain combines TRBV9 with TRBJ2-7; D gene ambiguous. Trimming pared 0 bases from V and 3 bases from J, leaving 7 bases between. The germline V gene encodes CDR1 SGDLS and CDR2 YYNGEE. The length of the CDR3 is 13 residues. The CDR3 here is CASSVGAFYEQYF. The CDR3 coding sequence is TGTGCCAGCAGCGTAGGGGCTTTCTACGAGCAGTACTTC.

This chain uses TRBV11-2 with TRBJ2-7; 7 positions agree with TRBD1. The germline V gene has CDR1 SGHAT and CDR2 FQNNGV. The CDR3 totals 14 residues. Trimming took 1 base from V and 7 from J; bases not matched to a gene: 7. This CDR3 is CASSLGPRGREQYF. The CDR3 region has the DNA TGTGCCAGCAGCTTAGGCCCAAGGGGGCGAGAGCAGTACTTC. Filled out from reference TRBV11-2 and TRBJ2-7, the complete variable domain reads EAGVAQSPRYKIIEKRQSVAFWCNPISGHATLYWYQQILGQGPKLLIQFQNNGVVDDSQLPKDRFSAERLKGVDSTLKIQPAKLEDSAVYLCASSLGPRGREQYFGPGTRLTVT.

This chain joins TRBV20-1 and TRBJ2-1; a weak D match, TRBD2 (5 bases). Germline V lookup: CDR1 DFQATT, CDR2 SNEGSKA (reference sequence). The CDR3 runs 11 residues. With 7 bases removed from V and 9 bases from J, the gap between germline ends came to 13 bases. The CDR3 spells CSVLGGREQFF. The CDR3, as DNA: TGCAGTGTCCTCGGAGGACGTGAGCAGTTCTTC.

On this clone itself: This specimen includes other DNA sequences encoding the same CDR3. This chain uses TRBV5-4 with TRBJ2-7, with D unclear. The germline gives CDR1 SGHNT, CDR2 YYREEE (reference sequence). This CDR3 comprises 15 residues. V was pared by 2 bases and J by 0 bases, with 12 bases between. CDR3 residues: CASSLGQVSSYEQYF. In DNA, the CDR3 is TGTGCCAGCAGCTTAGGGCAGGTTAGCTCCTACGAGCAGTACTTC.

This chain links TRBV15 with TRBJ2-6; 9 bases match TRBD1. The CDR3 spans 18 residues. Germline CDR1 reads LNHNV; CDR2 reads YYDKDF (reference sequence). The V gene end was trimmed by 0 bases and the J gene end by 2 bases; junction bases not matched to a gene: 5. CDR3 sequence reads: CATSRDLGQGTGANVLTF. The CDR3 region has the DNA TGTGCCACCAGCAGAGATTTAGGACAGGGGACTGGGGCCAACGTCCTGACTTTC.

The CDR3 here is CASSLGRAGAGEQYF. DNA of the CDR3: TGCGCCAGCAGCTTGGGGAGGGCCGGTGCGGGGGAGCAGTACTTC. The chain uses TRBV5-1 and TRBJ2-7; maybe TRBD2 (6 bases). The CDR3 contains 15 residues. CDR1 is SGHRS and CDR2 is YFSETQ in the germline V gene. The germline V and J ends were trimmed by 0 bases and 7 bases, with 17 bases remaining between them.

J is TRBJ2-1 and V is TRBV10-2, with D unresolved. The V gene lost 6 bases and the J gene lost 1 base, with 7 bases spanning the gap. The CDR3 has 13 residues. CDR1 and CDR2 (germline): WSHSY, SAAADI. The CDR3 loop is CASREGSYNEQFF. In DNA form, the CDR3 reads TGCGCCAGCAGGGAAGGATCCTACAATGAGCAGTTCTTC.

About this clone itself: Sequence at one end of the junction differs from germline and may be a read error. The rearrangement uses TRBV29-1 and TRBJ2-5; unclear D gene. The CDR3 has 12 amino acids. Germline-derived CDR1 and CDR2 are SQVTM and ANQGSEA. The CDR3 protein is CSGAVIQGTQYF. DNA of the CDR3: TGCAGCGGAGCCGTCATTCAAGGGACCCAGTACTTC.

With regard to this clone: Additional DNA sequences in this sample encode the identical CDR3. The V gene is TRBV18, the J gene TRBJ1-2; 7 positions agree with TRBD1. Germline V gene sequence: CDR1 KGHSH, CDR2 LQKENI. The CDR3 runs 13 residues. V gave up 2 bases and J gave up 8 bases; unmatched junction bases: 5. The chain's CDR3 is CASSPRTGDGYTF. CDR3 bases: TGTGCCAGCTCACCAAGGACAGGCGACGGCTACACCTTC.

V is TRBV5-8 and J is TRBJ2-5; 10 nucleotides match TRBD1. J was trimmed by 5 bases and V by 0 bases; bases with no gene match: 4. Germline loops: CDR1 SGHTS, CDR2 YDEGEE. The CDR3 is 15 residues long. As DNA, the CDR3 is TGTGCCAGCAGCTTGGCGAGGACAGGGGGGGAGACCCAGTACTTC. Translation gives CASSLARTGGETQYF. Combining the CDR3 with reference TRBV5-8 and TRBJ2-5 gives the whole variable domain EAGVTQSPTHLIKTRGQQATLRCSPISGHTSVYWYQQALGLGLQFLLWYDEGEERNRGNFPPRFSGRQFPNYSSELNVNALELEDSALYLCASSLARTGGETQYFGPGTRLLVL.

The chain couples TRBV25-1 to TRBJ2-6, with no clear D. CDR3 length equals 13 residues. Trimming shortened V by 8 bases and J by 4 bases, and 9 bases separated the two germline ends. The germline CDR1 and CDR2 sequences are MGHDK and SYGVNS. CDR3: CASLLSGANVLTF. The CDR3 DNA sequence: TGTGCCAGCTTATTGTCCGGGGCCAACGTCCTGACTTTC.

The chain couples TRBV14 to TRBJ2-7, with D hard to call. Trimming removed 4 bases at V and 2 bases at J, with 12 bases between. There are 14 residues in the CDR3. Germline loops: CDR1 SGHDN, CDR2 FVKESK. The CDR3 reads CASSLDLGTYEQYF. The CDR3 coding sequence is TGTGCCAGCAGCCTCGACTTGGGAACCTACGAGCAGTACTTC.

A remark on this clone: The sample contains more than one DNA sequence encoding this CDR3. This chain links TRBV2 with TRBJ2-2; no reliable D call. The length of the CDR3 is 14 residues. CDR1 and CDR2 from the germline V gene are SNHLY and FYNNEI. V was cut by 2 bases and J by 2 bases, with 6 bases left in between. This CDR3 is CASSELANTGELFF. The CDR3 coding sequence is TGTGCCAGCAGTGAACTCGCTAACACCGGGGAGCTGTTTTTT.